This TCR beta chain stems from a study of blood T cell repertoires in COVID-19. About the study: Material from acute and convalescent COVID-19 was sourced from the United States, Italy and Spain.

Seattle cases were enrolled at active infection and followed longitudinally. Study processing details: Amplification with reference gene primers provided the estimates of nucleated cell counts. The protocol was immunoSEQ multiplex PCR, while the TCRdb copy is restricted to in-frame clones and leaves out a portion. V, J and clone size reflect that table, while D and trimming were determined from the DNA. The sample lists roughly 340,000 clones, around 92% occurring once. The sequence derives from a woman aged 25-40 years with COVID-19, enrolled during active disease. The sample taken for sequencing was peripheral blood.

CDR3 residues: CASSFVRRTGSYNEQFF. The CDR3 DNA reads as TGTGCCAGCAGTTTTGTGAGGAGAACAGGGTCCTACAATGAGCAGTTCTTC. V is TRBV28 and J is TRBJ2-1; a weak D match, TRBD1 (6 bases). Germline CDR1 is MDHEN and CDR2 is SYDVKM. The CDR3 has 17 amino acids. Between the trimmed V and J ends, which lost 3 bases and 1 base, there was a span of 16 bases. The full variable domain, completed using reference TRBV28 and TRBJ2-1, is DVKVTQSSRYLVKRTGEKVFLECVQDMDHENMFWYRQDPGLGLRLIYFSYDVKMKEKGDIPEGYSVSREKKERFSLILESASTNQTSMYLCASSFVRRTGSYNEQFFGPGTRLTVL.